This T cell receptor beta chain comes out of a study of shared clonotypes between healthy human individuals. With V trimmed by 2 bases and J by 6 bases, 14 bases remained unmatched. This CDR3 has 18 amino acids. Germline V lookup: CDR1 SGHTA, CDR2 FQGNSA. In regard to this clone: Its antigen is currently unknown.

Only in-frame clones appear in the TCRdb table, and some are missing; sequencing was by immunoSEQ multiplex PCR. The sample shows 2 million to 2.5 million clones, 85% to 95% of them seen only once. Study-wide findings and caveats: Sampling was confined to blood; repertoires within tissues likely differ. Naive subsets tended to show greater estimated richness than memory subsets. All-four-donor shared clonotypes had higher generation probabilities than non-shared clonotypes did. Sharing across four donors was seen in roughly 5% of naive CD4 clonotypes.

The TCR was taken from a man younger than 35 in good health. Some clones in this sample may be carry-over from other donors' samples. The rearrangement links TRBV7-2 to TRBJ2-3; 10 nucleotides align to TRBD2. Sequenced input: naive CD4+ T cells from PBMCs. Subset noted: CD45RA+ positively selected. The CDR3 DNA sequence: TGTGCCAGCAGCTTATTCGTTACCGGGACTAGCGCCGAGGATACGCAGTATTTT. Its protein product is CASSLFVTGTSAEDTQYF. Complete variable domain (other parts from reference TRBV7-2 and TRBJ2-3): GAGVSQSPSNKVTEKGKDVELRCDPISGHTALYWYRQSLGQGLEFLIYFQGNSAPDKSGLPSDRFSAERTGGSVSTLTIQRTQQEDSAVYLCASSLFVTGTSAEDTQYFGPGTRLTVL.